The clone carrying this T cell receptor beta chain was detected many times. Time point specified: pre-sensitization, week 0. Treatment indicated: therapeutic diphenylcyclopropenone sensitization with weekly scalp DPC. The data belong to a study of human T cells and chemical hapten exposure. The CDR3 loop spans 16 amino acids. Trimming removed 0 bases from V and 0 bases from J, with 12 bases in between. The germline V gene encodes CDR1 LGHNA and CDR2 YNFKEQ. MiXCR was run by TCRdb on the RACE reads, yielding one entry per CDR3 protein. The table lists 280,000 or so distinct CDR3 sequences, 7.5% to 9% of them singletons.

The gene calls are TRBV4-2 and TRBJ2-7, with D possibly being TRBD1 (6 bases). The receptor was derived from a man aged 18 to 30 with alopecia areata. Some clones in this sample may be carry-over from other donors' samples. Source: whole blood, taken in connection with sensitization to the hapten diphenylcyclopropenone (DPC). The chain's CDR3 is CASSQDQGHISYEQYF. The CDR3 nucleotides read TGTGCCAGCAGCCAAGATCAGGGACATATCTCCTACGAGCAGTACTTC.